These 2 T cell receptor beta chains were sequenced from one sample in a study of cytomegalovirus exposure and HLA in healthy donors. Sequencing used immunoSEQ multiplex PCR; TCRdb keeps in-frame clones, though not all of them. In the table there are 300,000 to 400,000 clones, 86% of which are singletons. The sequencing input was PBMCs. All receptors derive from a woman between 18 and 29 years old in good health and CMV-seronegative.

The gene calls are TRBV5-1 and TRBJ2-1; 11 nucleotides line up with TRBD2. This CDR3 comprises 15 residues. Germline trimming cut 7 bases from V and 4 bases from J; bases unmatched to any gene: 7. CDR1 is SGHRS and CDR2 is YFSETQ in the germline V gene. CDR3 residues: CASALSGGAYNEQFF. The CDR3 DNA reads as TGCGCCAGCGCCCTTAGCGGGGGGGCATACAATGAGCAGTTCTTC.

The V and J genes are TRBV6-6 and TRBJ1-2, with D perhaps matching TRBD1 (6 bases). This CDR3 contains 13 residues. Germline lookup yields CDR1 MNHNY and CDR2 SVGAGI (reference sequence). V lost 6 bases, J lost 6 bases, and 14 bases lay in between. The CDR3 DNA reads as TGTGCCAGCAGGAAACAGGGTGGCGATGGCTACACCTTC. Its translation is CASRKQGGDGYTF.